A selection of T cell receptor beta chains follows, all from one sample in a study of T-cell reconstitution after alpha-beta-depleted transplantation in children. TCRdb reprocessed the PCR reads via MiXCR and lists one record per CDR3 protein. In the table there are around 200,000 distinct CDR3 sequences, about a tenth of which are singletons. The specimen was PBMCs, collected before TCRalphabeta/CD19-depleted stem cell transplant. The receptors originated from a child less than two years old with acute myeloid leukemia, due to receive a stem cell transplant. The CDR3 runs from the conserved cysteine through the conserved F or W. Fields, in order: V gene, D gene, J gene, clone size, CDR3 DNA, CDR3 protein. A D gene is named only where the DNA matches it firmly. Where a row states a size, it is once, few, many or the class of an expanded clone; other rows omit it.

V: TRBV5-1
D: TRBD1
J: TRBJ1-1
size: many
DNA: TGCGCCAGCAGCGGATACAGGGGTAACACTGAAGCTTTCTTT
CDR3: CASSGYRGNTEAFF

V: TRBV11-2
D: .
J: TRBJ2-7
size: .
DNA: TGTGCCAGCAGCTTAGATAGAGTTAGCTCCTACGAGCAGTACTTC
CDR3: CASSLDRVSSYEQYF

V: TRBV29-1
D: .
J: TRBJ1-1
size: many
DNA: TGCAGCGTTGCACCACAGGCAGAAGCTTTCTTT
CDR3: CSVAPQAEAFF

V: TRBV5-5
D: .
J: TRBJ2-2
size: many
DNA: TGTGCCAGCAGCCACACCGCGGCTCGTGGCCCCGGGGAGCTGTTTTTT
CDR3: CASSHTAARGPGELFF

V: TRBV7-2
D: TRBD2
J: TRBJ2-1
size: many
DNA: TGTGCCAGCAGCGAACTAGCGGGAGCGTACAATGAGCAGTTCTTC
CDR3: CASSELAGAYNEQFF

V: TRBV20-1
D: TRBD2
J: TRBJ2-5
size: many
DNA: TGCAGTGCTTCAGCGGGGGAAGAGACCCAGTACTTC
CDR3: CSASAGEETQYF

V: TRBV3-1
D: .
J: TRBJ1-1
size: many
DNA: TGTGCCAGCAGCCAAGATAGGAGGGGAGAAGCTTTCTTT
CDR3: CASSQDRRGEAFF

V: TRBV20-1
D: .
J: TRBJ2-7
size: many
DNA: TGCAGTGCGTTTCGGGGGCCGAGCTCCTACGAGCAGTACTTC
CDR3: CSAFRGPSSYEQYF

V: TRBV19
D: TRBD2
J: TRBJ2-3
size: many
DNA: TGTGCCAGTAGTAAACCGGGACTAAAAACAGATACGCAGTATTTT
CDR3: CASSKPGLKTDTQYF

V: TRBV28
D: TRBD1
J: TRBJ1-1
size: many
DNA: TGTGCCAGCAGCTACAGGGGGATGGGAGCTTTCTTT
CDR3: CASSYRGMGAFF

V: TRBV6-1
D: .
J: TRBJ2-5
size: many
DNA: TGTGCCAGCAGTGAAGGGGGGCGGGAAGAGACCCAGTACTTC
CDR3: CASSEGGREETQYF

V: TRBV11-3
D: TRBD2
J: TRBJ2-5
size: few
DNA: TGTGCCAGCAGCGCCGGACTAGCGGGAGGCCCCCGGGAGACCCAGTACTTC
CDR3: CASSAGLAGGPRETQYF

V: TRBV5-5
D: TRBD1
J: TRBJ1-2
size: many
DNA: TGTGCCAGCAGCTTGGACAGGGGAAGCTATGGCTACACCTTC
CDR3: CASSLDRGSYGYTF

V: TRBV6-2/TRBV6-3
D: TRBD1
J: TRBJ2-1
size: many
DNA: TGTGCCAGCAGGCCCGGGACAGGTTACAATGAGCAGTTCTTC
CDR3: CASRPGTGYNEQFF

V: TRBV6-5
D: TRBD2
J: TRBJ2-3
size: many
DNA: TGTGCCAGCAGTTACTCGCTAGCGGGGGGCCCAGATACGCAGTATTTT
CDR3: CASSYSLAGGPDTQYF

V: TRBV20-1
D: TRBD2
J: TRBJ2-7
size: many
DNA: TGCAGTGCTAGAGATGTCGCCGTTAGGGAGGGGAGGGGATACGAGCAGTACTTC
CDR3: CSARDVAVREGRGYEQYF

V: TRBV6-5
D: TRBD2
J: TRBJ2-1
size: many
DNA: TGTGCCAGCAGTTTATTTCTAGCGGGAGGACACAATGAGCAGTTCTTC
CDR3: CASSLFLAGGHNEQFF

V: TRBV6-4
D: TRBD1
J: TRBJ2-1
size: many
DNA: TGTGCCAGCAGTTCCCAGGGGGAAAAAAATGAGCAGTTCTTC
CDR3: CASSSQGEKNEQFF

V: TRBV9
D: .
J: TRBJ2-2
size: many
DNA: TGTGCCAGCAGCGTAGCTCCTGTCCCGGCGGGAAACGGGGAGCTGTTTTTT
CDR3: CASSVAPVPAGNGELFF

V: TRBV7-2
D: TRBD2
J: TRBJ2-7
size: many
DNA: TGTGCCAGCAGCTTAGGTCCTAGCGGGGGTACCTACGAGCAGTACTTC
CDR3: CASSLGPSGGTYEQYF

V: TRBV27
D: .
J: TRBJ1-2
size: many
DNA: TGTGCCAGCAGTTTCGCAGGGAGAGATGGCTACACCTTC
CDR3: CASSFAGRDGYTF

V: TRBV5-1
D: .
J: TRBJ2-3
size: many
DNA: TGCGCCAGCAGCTTCCTCGGAGGGGTCGCCACAGATACGCAGTATTTT
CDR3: CASSFLGGVATDTQYF

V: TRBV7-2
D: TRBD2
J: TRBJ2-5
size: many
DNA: TGTGCCAGCAGGCAGCTACTAGCGGTGCAAGAGACCCAGTACTTC
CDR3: CASRQLLAVQETQYF

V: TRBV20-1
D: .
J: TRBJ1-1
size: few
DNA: TGCAGTACCCGACAGAACACTGAAGCTTTCTTT
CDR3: CSTRQNTEAFF

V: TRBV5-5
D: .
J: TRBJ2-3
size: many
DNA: TGTGCCAGCAGCCCATTTCTAGATACGCAGTATTTT
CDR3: CASSPFLDTQYF

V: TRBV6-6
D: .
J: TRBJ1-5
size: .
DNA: TGTGCCAGCAGTTACTCCCACTATCAGCCCCAGCATTTT
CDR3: CASSYSHYQPQHF

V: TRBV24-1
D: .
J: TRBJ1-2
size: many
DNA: TGTGCCACCAGTGATTTGACAACTAACTATGGCTACACCTTC
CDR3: CATSDLTTNYGYTF

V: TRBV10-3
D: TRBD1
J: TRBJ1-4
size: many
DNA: TGTGCCATCAGTGATGGGACAGGGGGTGAAAAACTGTTTTTT
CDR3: CAISDGTGGEKLFF

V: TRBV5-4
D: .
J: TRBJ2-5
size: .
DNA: TGTGCCAGCAGCTTAACTGGCAGATCCCAAGAGACCCAGTACTTC
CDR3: CASSLTGRSQETQYF

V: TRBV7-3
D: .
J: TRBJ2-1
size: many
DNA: TGTGCCAGCAGCGCCCCCGAACTAGCCCACAATGAGCAGTTCTTC
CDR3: CASSAPELAHNEQFF

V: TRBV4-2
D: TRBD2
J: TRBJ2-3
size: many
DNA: TGTGCCAGCAGCCAAGAGACTAGCTTGTCCTCAGATACGCAGTATTTT
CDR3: CASSQETSLSSDTQYF

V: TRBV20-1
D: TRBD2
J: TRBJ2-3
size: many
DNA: TGCAGTGCTAGCGGAGCGGGAGCAGATACGCAGTATTTT
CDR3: CSASGAGADTQYF

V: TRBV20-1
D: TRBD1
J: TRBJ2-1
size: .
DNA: TGCAGTGCACAGGGGAATGAGCAGTTCTTC
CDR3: CSAQGNEQFF

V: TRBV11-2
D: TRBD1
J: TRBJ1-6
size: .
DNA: TGTGCCAGCAGCTTGGGGGACAGGACTTCACCCCTCCACTTT
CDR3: CASSLGDRTSPLHF

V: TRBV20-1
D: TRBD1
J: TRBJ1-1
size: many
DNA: TGCAGTGCCCCGGGACAGGGCGACACTGAAGCTTTCTTT
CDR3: CSAPGQGDTEAFF

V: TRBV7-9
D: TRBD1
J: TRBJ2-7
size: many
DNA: TGTGCCAGCAGCCCGCGACAGGGCTCCTACGAGCAGTACTTC
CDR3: CASSPRQGSYEQYF

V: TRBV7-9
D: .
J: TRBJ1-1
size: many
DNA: TGTGCCAGCAGCCCCAGGGGAGTTGAAGCTTTCTTT
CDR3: CASSPRGVEAFF

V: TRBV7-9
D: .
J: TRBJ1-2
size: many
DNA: TGTGCCAGCAGTCCAATGGGACGGACCAACTATGGCTACACCTTC
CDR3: CASSPMGRTNYGYTF

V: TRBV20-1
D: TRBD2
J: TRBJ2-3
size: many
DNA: TGCAGTGCTAGAGAACCTGCGGGAGGATTCACAGATACGCAGTATTTT
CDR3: CSAREPAGGFTDTQYF

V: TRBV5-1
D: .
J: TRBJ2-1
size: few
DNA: TGCGCCAGCAGCTTGGCCACCGGGACAAGGGGGGAAGAGCAGTTCTTC
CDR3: CASSLATGTRGEEQFF

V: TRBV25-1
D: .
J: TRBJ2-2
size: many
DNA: TGTGCCAGCAGTCCCCTTGTGGACACCGGGGAGCTGTTTTTT
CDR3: CASSPLVDTGELFF

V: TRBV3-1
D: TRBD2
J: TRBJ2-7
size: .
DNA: TGTGCCAGCAGCCAAGCCCCTAGACTAGCGGGAGAAGAGCAGTACTTC
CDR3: CASSQAPRLAGEEQYF